A single sample gave rise to the 26 T cell receptor beta chains below, sequenced in a study of blood T cell repertoires in COVID-19. Only in-frame clones appear in the TCRdb table, and some are missing; sequencing was by immunoSEQ multiplex PCR. The repertoire holds some 250,000 clones, with about 90% as singletons. The sequenced material came from PBMCs or T cells enriched from blood (not recorded which). The receptor source for this set is a woman in her forties with acute COVID-19.

The chain combines TRBV7-8 with TRBJ2-3; 7 positions match TRBD1. Germline V lookup: CDR1 SGHVS, CDR2 FQNEAQ. V lost 5 bases and J lost 0; bases outside the gene matches: 8. CDR3 length: 16 residues. CDR3 region: CASSQGTEPSTDTQYF. The CDR3 DNA reads as TGTGCCAGCAGCCAGGGGACAGAACCTAGCACAGATACGCAGTATTTT. Drawing the rest from reference TRBV7-8 and TRBJ2-3, the complete variable domain is GAGVSQSPRYKVAKRGQDVALRCDPISGHVSLFWYQQALGQGPEFLTYFQNEAQLDKSGLPSDRFFAERPEGSVSTLKIQRTQQEDSAVYLCASSQGTEPSTDTQYFGPGTRLTVL.

This chain links TRBV5-4 with TRBJ1-2; D is ambiguous. Trimming removed 3 bases from V and 4 bases from J, with 16 bases in between. The CDR3 extends over 15 amino acids. Looked up from germline, CDR1 is SGHNT and CDR2 is YYREEE (reference sequence). The chain's CDR3 is CASSSTLGVAYGYTF. The CDR3 DNA follows: TGTGCCAGCAGCTCTACCTTGGGAGTTGCCTATGGCTACACCTTC.

Ten or more counts support this clone. This chain uses TRBV19 with TRBJ1-1, with TRBD1 as a possible D gene (6 bases). The CDR3 loop spans 14 amino acids. With 2 bases removed from V and 3 bases from J, the gap between germline ends came to 10 bases. The V gene's germline CDR1 is LNHDA and CDR2 SQIVND (reference sequence). CDR3 region: CASSIRQEDTEAFF. The CDR3 bases are TGTGCCAGTAGTATACGACAGGAGGACACTGAAGCTTTCTTT.

The chain carries TRBV29-1 and TRBJ1-5, with 10 bases lining up with TRBD1. Germline CDR1 and CDR2: SQVTM and ANQGSEA. The CDR3 is 15 amino acids. The ends lost 3 bases at V and 0 bases at J; junction bases unmatched: 2. CDR3 nucleotides: TGCAGCGTTGAGGGGACAGGGGATAGCAATCAGCCCCAGCATTTT. Amino acids: CSVEGTGDSNQPQHF.

The chain is built from TRBV5-5 and TRBJ2-7; 12 bases are shared with TRBD2. This CDR3 spans 16 amino acids. Germline lookup yields CDR1 SGHKS and CDR2 YYEKEE (reference sequence). J lost 4 bases, V lost 4 bases, and 9 bases had no gene match. CDR3: CASSGLELAGGYEQYF. DNA for the CDR3: TGTGCCAGCAGCGGGCTTGAACTAGCGGGAGGTTACGAGCAGTACTTC.

CDR3 sequence reads: CAISEAGLDNQPQHF. The CDR3 DNA reads TGTGCCATCAGTGAAGCAGGGCTCGACAATCAGCCCCAGCATTTT. This chain joins TRBV10-3 and TRBJ1-5; possible D gene TRBD1, 5 bases. This CDR3 is built from 15 residues. The germline V and J ends were trimmed by 3 bases and 3 bases, with 12 bases remaining between them. The germline V gene has CDR1 ENHRY and CDR2 SYGVKD.

This chain uses TRBV11-3 with TRBJ2-2, with D possibly TRBD2 on 5 matching bases. CDR3 length equals 15 residues. Germline V gene sequence: CDR1 SGHNT, CDR2 YENEEA. Trimming removed 4 bases at V and 6 bases at J, with 15 bases between. CDR3: CASSSRLSGAGELFF. The CDR3 coding sequence is TGTGCCAGCAGCTCGCGACTGAGCGGTGCCGGGGAGCTGTTTTTT.

The chain combines TRBV11-3 with TRBJ2-7; 11 nucleotides match TRBD2. The CDR3 consists of 14 residues. Germline values: CDR1 SGHNT, CDR2 YENEEA. V shed 6 bases, J shed 4 bases, and the junction held 5 bases outside the gene matches. CDR3 region: CASSPLAGGYEQYF. The CDR3 DNA is TGTGCCAGCAGTCCGCTAGCGGGAGGTTACGAGCAGTACTTC.

This clone was seen only a few times. This chain connects TRBV28 to TRBJ1-2; the D is unclear. This CDR3 region has 14 residues. From germline, CDR1 is MDHEN and CDR2 SYDVKM. V lost 4 bases to trimming and J lost 7 bases, with 16 bases between them. The chain's CDR3 is CASSYPVTPGGYTF. Written as DNA, the CDR3 is TGTGCCAGCAGTTACCCCGTTACTCCGGGTGGCTACACCTTC.

This clone was counted a few times. The J gene is TRBJ1-5, the V gene TRBV6-5, with TRBD1 identical over 9 bases. Germline-derived CDR1 and CDR2 are MNHEY and SVGAGI. The CDR3 is 15 residues long. V shed 6 bases, J shed 0 bases, and the junction held 3 bases outside the gene matches. CDR3 amino acids: CASRWTGDSNQPQHF. The CDR3, as DNA: TGTGCCAGCAGATGGACAGGGGATAGCAATCAGCCCCAGCATTTT.

The rearrangement links TRBV7-9 to TRBJ1-1, with 7 bases identical to TRBD1. The CDR3 runs to 15 residues. The V and J ends lost 5 bases and 0 bases, in that order; junction bases with no gene match: 6. Germline V gene data show CDR1 as SEHNR and CDR2 as FQNEAQ (reference sequence). CDR3 nucleotides: TGTGCCAGCAGCCAAATACAGGGGTTGAACACTGAAGCTTTCTTT. The encoded protein is CASSQIQGLNTEAFF.

This clone was seen a single time. The chain employs TRBV28 and TRBJ1-2, with D possibly matching TRBD1 (6 bases). The CDR3 has 13 residues. V lost 5 bases to trimming and J lost 7 bases, with 14 bases between them. From germline, CDR1 is MDHEN and CDR2 SYDVKM. The CDR3 loop is CASSGTGYRGYTF. DNA of the CDR3: TGTGCCAGCAGTGGTACAGGGTATCGTGGCTACACCTTC.

The V and J genes are TRBV2 and TRBJ1-1; D is unclear. Germline CDR1 SNHLY, CDR2 FYNNEI. Trimming stripped 4 bases from V and 1 base from J, with 4 bases between. The CDR3 loop spans 12 amino acids. CDR3: CASSAGNTEAFF. CDR3 nucleotide sequence: TGTGCCAGCAGTGCAGGGAACACTGAAGCTTTCTTT.

The chain is built from TRBV6-5 and TRBJ2-7, with D perhaps TRBD2 (5 bases). V was cut by 2 bases and J by 2 bases, with 7 bases left in between. CDR3 length: 13 amino acids. Germline V gene sequence: CDR1 MNHEY, CDR2 SVGAGI. The CDR3 bases are TGTGCCAGCAGTTACGGGAGAGCCTACGAGCAGTACTTC. It specifies CASSYGRAYEQYF.

The V call is TRBV3-1 (or the pseudogene TRBV3-2), the J call TRBJ2-1; D might be TRBD2 (6 bases). V was cut by 4 bases and J by 6 bases, with 13 bases left in between. The CDR3 consists of 14 residues. Germline values: CDR1 LGHDT, CDR2 YNNKEL (reference sequence). This CDR3 is CASSLRAGSNEQFF. The CDR3 bases are TGTGCCAGCAGCCTCCGCGCGGGAAGCAATGAGCAGTTCTTC.

The chain employs TRBV10-3 and TRBJ1-3, with D perhaps TRBD1 (5 bases). The CDR3 has 13 amino acids. V was pared by 7 bases and J by 0 bases, with 7 bases between. Germline V gene lookup returns CDR1 ENHRY and CDR2 SYGVKD. In DNA form, the CDR3 reads TGTGCCATCATGCAGGGCTCTGGAAACACCATATATTTT. As protein: CAIMQGSGNTIYF.

The chain has TRBV2 and TRBJ1-5; unclear D gene. V was pared by 8 bases and J by 5 bases, with 16 bases between. This CDR3 is 14 amino acids long. Germline-derived CDR1 and CDR2 are SNHLY and FYNNEI. CDR3 residues: CASAPGNSYQPQHF. The CDR3 region has the DNA TGTGCCAGCGCCCCTGGCAATTCGTATCAGCCCCAGCATTTT.

The chain combines TRBV3-1 (or the pseudogene TRBV3-2) with TRBJ2-7; no clear D gene. Germline values: CDR1 LGHDT, CDR2 YNNKEL (reference sequence). V lost 4 bases to trimming and J lost 0 bases, with 7 bases between them. This CDR3 is built from 13 residues. The CDR3 region has the DNA TGTGCCAGCAGCCTAAAGAGCTCCTACGAGCAGTACTTC. Its protein is CASSLKSSYEQYF.

The rearrangement joins TRBV5-4 to TRBJ2-1; 10 positions match TRBD2. Germline CDR1 reads SGHNT; CDR2 reads YYREEE (reference sequence). The CDR3 is made up of 15 amino acids. V lost 3 bases to trimming and J lost 7 bases; unmatched junction nucleotides: 7. The CDR3 reads CASSSLAGVLNEQFF. The CDR3 region has the DNA TGTGCCAGCAGCTCCCTAGCGGGAGTGTTGAATGAGCAGTTCTTC.

This chain connects TRBV5-1 to TRBJ1-6; no definite D call. V lost 2 bases and J 7 bases, leaving 4 bases between the germline ends. CDR3 length equals 12 residues. Germline-derived CDR1 and CDR2 are SGHRS and YFSETQ. The CDR3 nucleotides read TGCGCCAGCAGCTTTGGCAATTCACCCCTCCACTTT. Its protein is CASSFGNSPLHF.

The chain has TRBV2 and TRBJ2-3; 7 nucleotides align to TRBD2. The V and J ends lost 4 bases and 3 bases, in that order; junction bases with no gene match: 4. CDR3 length equals 14 residues. Germline lookup yields CDR1 SNHLY and CDR2 FYNNEI. As DNA, the CDR3 is TGTGCCAGCAGTGGTACTAGCGAGACAGATACGCAGTATTTT. Protein product: CASSGTSETDTQYF. The full variable domain, in which reference TRBV2 and TRBJ2-3 provide the parts outside the CDR3, is EPEVTQTPSHQVTQMGQEVILRCVPISNHLYFYWYRQILGQKVEFLVSFYNNEISEKSEIFDDQFSVERPDGSNFTLKIRSTKLEDSAMYFCASSGTSETDTQYFGPGTRLTVL.

The J gene is TRBJ2-7, the V gene TRBV12-5, with D tentatively TRBD1 (6 bases). From germline, CDR1 is LGHNT and CDR2 FRNRAP. This CDR3 spans 13 amino acids. V was shortened by 6 bases and J by 2 bases, with 11 bases between the two germline ends. The CDR3 DNA is TGTGCTAGTGGCCCAGGACAGACCTACGAGCAGTACTTC. It is translated as CASGPGQTYEQYF.

In the case of this clone: Within the sample, other DNA sequences also encode this same CDR3. CDR3 protein: CASSSGLYNEQFF. The CDR3 DNA is TGTGCCAGCAGCTCAGGACTGTACAATGAGCAGTTCTTC. The genes are TRBV7-9 and TRBJ2-1; a possible D gene is TRBD2 (5 bases). Between the trimmed V and J ends, which lost 4 bases and 4 bases, there was a span of 8 bases. The germline V gene encodes CDR1 SEHNR and CDR2 FQNEAQ (reference sequence). This CDR3 is built from 13 residues.

The chain recombines TRBV3-1 (or the pseudogene TRBV3-2) with TRBJ1-1; D is unclear. V lost 1 base and J lost 6, with 9 bases in between. The CDR3 totals 13 residues. The germline V gene encodes CDR1 LGHDT and CDR2 YNNKEL (reference sequence). CDR3: CASSQGQSPEAFF. CDR3 bases: TGTGCCAGCAGCCAAGGACAAAGCCCTGAAGCTTTCTTT.

This clone has at least ten counts. The chain carries TRBV5-4 and TRBJ2-1, with 9 bases matching TRBD2. Germline loops: CDR1 SGHNT, CDR2 YYREEE (reference sequence). The CDR3 is 13 residues long. CDR3 sequence: CAQSSGRTKEQFF. CDR3 DNA sequence: TGTGCTCAGAGTAGCGGGAGAACAAAAGAGCAGTTCTTC.

V and J are TRBV14 and TRBJ2-7; 7 nucleotides line up with TRBD2. CDR1 SGHDN and CDR2 FVKESK come from the germline V gene. After removal of 3 bases from V and 1 base from J, the junction contained 6 bases not matched to a gene. This CDR3 is built from 15 residues. The CDR3: CASSQGPRESYEQYF. The CDR3 nucleotides are TGTGCCAGCAGCCAGGGACCGCGGGAGTCCTACGAGCAGTACTTC.